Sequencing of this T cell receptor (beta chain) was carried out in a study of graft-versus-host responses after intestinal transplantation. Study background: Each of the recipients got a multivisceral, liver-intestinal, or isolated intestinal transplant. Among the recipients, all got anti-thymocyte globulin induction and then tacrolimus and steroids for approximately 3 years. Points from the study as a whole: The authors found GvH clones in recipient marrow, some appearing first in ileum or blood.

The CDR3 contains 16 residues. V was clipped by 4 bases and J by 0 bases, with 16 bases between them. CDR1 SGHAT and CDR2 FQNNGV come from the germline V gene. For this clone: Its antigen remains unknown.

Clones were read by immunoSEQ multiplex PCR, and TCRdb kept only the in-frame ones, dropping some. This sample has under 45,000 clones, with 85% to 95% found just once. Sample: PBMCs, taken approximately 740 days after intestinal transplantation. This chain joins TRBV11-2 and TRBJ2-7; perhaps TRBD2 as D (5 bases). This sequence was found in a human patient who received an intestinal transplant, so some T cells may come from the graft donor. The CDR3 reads CASSWAPRGSSYEQYF. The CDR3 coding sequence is TGTGCCAGCAGCTGGGCCCCTCGAGGGAGCTCCTACGAGCAGTACTTC.